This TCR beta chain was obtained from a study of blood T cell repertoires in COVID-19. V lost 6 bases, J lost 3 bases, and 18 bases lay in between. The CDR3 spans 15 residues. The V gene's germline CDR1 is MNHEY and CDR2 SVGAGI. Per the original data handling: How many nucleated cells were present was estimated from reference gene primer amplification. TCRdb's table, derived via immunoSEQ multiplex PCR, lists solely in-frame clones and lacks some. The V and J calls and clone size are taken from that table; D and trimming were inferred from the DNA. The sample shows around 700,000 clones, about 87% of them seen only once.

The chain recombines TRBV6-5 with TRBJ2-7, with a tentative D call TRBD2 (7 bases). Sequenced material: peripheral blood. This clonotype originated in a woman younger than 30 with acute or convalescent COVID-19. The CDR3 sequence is CASRTHEGGDYEQYF. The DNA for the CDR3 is TGTGCCAGCAGGACCCACGAAGGGGGGGACTACGAGCAGTACTTC.